This T cell receptor beta chain was sequenced in a study of cytomegalovirus exposure and HLA in healthy donors. The study ran its PCR with 60 Vbeta and 13 Jbeta primers. Assay used: immunoSEQ multiplex PCR; TCRdb lists only in-frame clones, some missing. Here the sample spans 140,000 to 150,000 clones, approximately 76% being singletons. From germline, CDR1 is KGHSH and CDR2 LQKENI. This CDR3 contains 14 residues. Regarding the study as a whole: Apart from CMV serostatus, no immune exposure information was available.

Regarding this clone: Its antigen is still unknown.

This TCR was sampled from a man in his forties in good health and CMV-seronegative. Material: PBMCs. The chain combines TRBV18 with TRBJ2-5; 12 bases are a match to TRBD1. The assigned J gene may be wrong: the sequence end matches TRBJ2-7 better. In nucleotides, the CDR3 is TGTGCCAGCTCGGGGACAGGGGGCGTGTACGAGCAGTACTTC. Its protein product is CASSGTGGVYEQYF.